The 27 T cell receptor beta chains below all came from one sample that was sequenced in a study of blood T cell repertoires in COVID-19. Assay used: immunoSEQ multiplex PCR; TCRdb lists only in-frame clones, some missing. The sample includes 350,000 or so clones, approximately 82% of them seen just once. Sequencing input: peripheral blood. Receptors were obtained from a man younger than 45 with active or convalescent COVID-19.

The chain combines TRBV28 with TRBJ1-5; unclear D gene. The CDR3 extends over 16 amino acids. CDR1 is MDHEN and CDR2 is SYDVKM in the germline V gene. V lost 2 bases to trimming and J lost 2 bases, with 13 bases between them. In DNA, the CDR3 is TGTGCCAGCAGTTTACCTGGCTTAGAGGGCAATCAGCCCCAGCATTTT. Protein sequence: CASSLPGLEGNQPQHF.

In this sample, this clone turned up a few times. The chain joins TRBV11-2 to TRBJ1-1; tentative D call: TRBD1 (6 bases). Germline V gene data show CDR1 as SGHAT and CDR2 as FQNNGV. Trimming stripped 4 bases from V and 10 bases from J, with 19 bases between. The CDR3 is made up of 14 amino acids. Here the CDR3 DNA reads TGTGCCAGCAGCTCTACCGGGGGGGGGCTAGTAGCTTTCTTT. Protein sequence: CASSSTGGGLVAFF.

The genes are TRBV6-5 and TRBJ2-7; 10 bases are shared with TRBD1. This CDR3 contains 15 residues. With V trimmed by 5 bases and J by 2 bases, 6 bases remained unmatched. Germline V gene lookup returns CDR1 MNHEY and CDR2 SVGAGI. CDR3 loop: CASSRGQGTTYEQYF. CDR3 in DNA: TGTGCCAGCAGTCGGGGACAGGGGACAACCTACGAGCAGTACTTC.

The CDR3 sequence: CASSMGGNQPQHF. The CDR3 DNA reads as TGTGCCAGCAGTATGGGCGGGAATCAGCCCCAGCATTTT. The chain links TRBV2 to TRBJ1-5; D not certain. The length of the CDR3 is 13 residues. Trimming took 5 bases from V and 4 from J, leaving 9 bases between them. Per germline, CDR1 SNHLY and CDR2 FYNNEI.

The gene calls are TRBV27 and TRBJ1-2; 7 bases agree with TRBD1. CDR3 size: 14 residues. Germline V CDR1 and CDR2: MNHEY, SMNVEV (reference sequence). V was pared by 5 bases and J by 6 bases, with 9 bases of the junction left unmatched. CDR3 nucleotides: TGTGCCAGCAGTCGCAGTACAGGGGAGGATGGCTACACCTTC. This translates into CASSRSTGEDGYTF.

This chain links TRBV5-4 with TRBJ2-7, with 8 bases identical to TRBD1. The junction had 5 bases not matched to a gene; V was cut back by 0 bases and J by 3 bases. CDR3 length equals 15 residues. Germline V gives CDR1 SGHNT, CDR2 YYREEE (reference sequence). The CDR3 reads CASSLGQGAGYEQYF. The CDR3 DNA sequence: TGTGCCAGCAGCTTGGGGCAGGGGGCAGGCTACGAGCAGTACTTC.

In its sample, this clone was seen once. Here the CDR3 DNA reads TGTGCCTGGAGTCCCTTTCAGGGTGTTAGCGAGCAGTACTTC. This codes for CAWSPFQGVSEQYF. The chain has TRBV30 and TRBJ2-7; D is perhaps TRBD1 (5 bases). CDR1 GTSNPN and CDR2 SVGIG come from the germline V gene (reference sequence). Trimming pared 2 bases from V and 6 bases from J, leaving 17 bases between. The CDR3 contains 14 residues.

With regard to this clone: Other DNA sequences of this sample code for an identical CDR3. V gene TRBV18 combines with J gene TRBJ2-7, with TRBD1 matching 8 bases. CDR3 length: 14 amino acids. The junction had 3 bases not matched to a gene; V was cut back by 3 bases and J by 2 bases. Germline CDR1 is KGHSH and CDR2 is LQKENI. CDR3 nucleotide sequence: TGTGCCAGCTCACCCGGGACAGGACCCTACGAGCAGTACTTC. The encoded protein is CASSPGTGPYEQYF. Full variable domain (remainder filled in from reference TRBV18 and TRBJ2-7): NAGVMQNPRHLVRRRGQEARLRCSPMKGHSHVYWYRQLPEEGLKFMVYLQKENIIDESGMPKERFSAEFPKEGPSILRIQQVVRGDSAAYFCASSPGTGPYEQYFGPGTRLTVT.

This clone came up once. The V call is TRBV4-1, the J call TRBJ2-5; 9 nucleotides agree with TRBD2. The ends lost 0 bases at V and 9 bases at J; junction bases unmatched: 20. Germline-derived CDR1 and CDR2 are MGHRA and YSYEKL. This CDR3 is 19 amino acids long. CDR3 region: CASSQEMGTSGPSGEAQYF. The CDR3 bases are TGCGCCAGCAGCCAAGAAATGGGAACTAGCGGGCCCTCCGGGGAGGCCCAGTACTTC.

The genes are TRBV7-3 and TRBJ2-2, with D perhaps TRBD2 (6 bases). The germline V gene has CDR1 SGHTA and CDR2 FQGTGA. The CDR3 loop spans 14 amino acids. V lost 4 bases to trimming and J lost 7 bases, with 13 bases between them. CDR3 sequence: CASSSPGVHGELFF. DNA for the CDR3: TGTGCCAGCAGCTCCCCGGGGGTTCACGGGGAGCTGTTTTTT.

The CDR3 reads CAWSRELNFYGYTF. CDR3 coding DNA: TGTGCCTGGAGCCGGGAACTCAATTTCTATGGCTACACCTTC. This chain uses TRBV30 with TRBJ1-2; D is ambiguous. Trimming removed 3 bases from V and 4 bases from J, with 15 bases in between. This CDR3 region has 14 residues. Germline CDR1 and CDR2: GTSNPN and SVGIG (reference sequence).

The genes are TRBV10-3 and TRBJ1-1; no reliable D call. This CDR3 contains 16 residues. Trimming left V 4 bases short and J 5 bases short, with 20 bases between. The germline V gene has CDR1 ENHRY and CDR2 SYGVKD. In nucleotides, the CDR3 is TGTGCCATCAGTGGAGAGGACGTCCGGGGATCGACTGAAGCTTTCTTT. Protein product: CAISGEDVRGSTEAFF.

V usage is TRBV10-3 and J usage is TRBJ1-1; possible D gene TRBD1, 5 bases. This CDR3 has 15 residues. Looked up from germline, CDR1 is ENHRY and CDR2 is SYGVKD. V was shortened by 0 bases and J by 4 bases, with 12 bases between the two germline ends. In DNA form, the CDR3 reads TGTGCCATCAGTGAGTCAGTTGCGGGGCGCACTGAAGCTTTCTTT. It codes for CAISESVAGRTEAFF.

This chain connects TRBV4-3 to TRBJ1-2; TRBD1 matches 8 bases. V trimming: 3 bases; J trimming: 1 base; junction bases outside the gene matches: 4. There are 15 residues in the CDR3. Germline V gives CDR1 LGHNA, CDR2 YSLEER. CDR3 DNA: TGCGCCAGCAGCCATGGACAGGGCTTTAACTATGGCTACACCTTC. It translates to CASSHGQGFNYGYTF.

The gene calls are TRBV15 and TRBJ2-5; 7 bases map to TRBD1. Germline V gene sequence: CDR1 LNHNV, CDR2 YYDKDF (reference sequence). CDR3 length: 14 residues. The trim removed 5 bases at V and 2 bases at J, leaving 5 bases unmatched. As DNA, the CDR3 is TGTGCCACCAGCCGAGGGGGCATACAAGAGACCCAGTACTTC. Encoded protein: CATSRGGIQETQYF.

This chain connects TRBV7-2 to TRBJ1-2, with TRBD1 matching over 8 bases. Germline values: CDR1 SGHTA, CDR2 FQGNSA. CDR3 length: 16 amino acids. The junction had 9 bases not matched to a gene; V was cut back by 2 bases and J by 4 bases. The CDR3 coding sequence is TGTGCCAGCAGCTTAAGTCCACAGGGGGGCTCCTATGGCTACACCTTC. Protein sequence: CASSLSPQGGSYGYTF.

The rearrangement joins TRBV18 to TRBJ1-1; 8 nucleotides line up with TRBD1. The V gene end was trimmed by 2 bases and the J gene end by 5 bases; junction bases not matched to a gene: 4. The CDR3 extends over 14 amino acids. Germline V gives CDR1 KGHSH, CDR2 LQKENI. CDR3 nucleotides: TGTGCCAGCTCACCAACAGGGGGGTGGACTGAAGCTTTCTTT. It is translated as CASSPTGGWTEAFF.

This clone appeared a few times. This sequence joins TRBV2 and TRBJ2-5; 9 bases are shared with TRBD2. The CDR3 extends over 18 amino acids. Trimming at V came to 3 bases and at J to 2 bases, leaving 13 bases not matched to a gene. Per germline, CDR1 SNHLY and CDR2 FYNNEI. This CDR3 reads CASSEIGGSGGSQETQYF. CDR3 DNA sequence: TGTGCCAGCAGTGAGATAGGGGGTAGCGGGGGCTCGCAAGAGACCCAGTACTTC.

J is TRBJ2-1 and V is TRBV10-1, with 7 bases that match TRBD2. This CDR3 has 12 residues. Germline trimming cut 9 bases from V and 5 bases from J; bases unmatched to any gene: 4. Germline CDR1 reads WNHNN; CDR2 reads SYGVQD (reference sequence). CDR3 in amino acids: CASGGDNNEQFF. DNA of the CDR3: TGCGCCAGTGGGGGGGATAACAATGAGCAGTTCTTC.

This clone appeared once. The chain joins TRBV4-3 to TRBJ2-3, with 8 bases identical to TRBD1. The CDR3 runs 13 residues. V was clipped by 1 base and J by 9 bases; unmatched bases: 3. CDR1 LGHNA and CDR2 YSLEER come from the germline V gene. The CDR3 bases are TGCGCCAGCAGCCAAGTGACAGGGGAAACGCAGTATTTT. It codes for CASSQVTGETQYF.

The CDR3 sequence is CASSQDGDSEAFF. The CDR3 DNA follows: TGTGCCAGCAGCCAAGATGGGGACAGCGAAGCTTTCTTT. The chain recombines TRBV3-1 (or the pseudogene TRBV3-2) with TRBJ1-1, with 7 bases that match TRBD1. V lost 0 bases to trimming and J lost 8 bases; unmatched junction nucleotides: 3. The CDR3 length is 13 residues. Per the germline V gene, CDR1 is LGHDT and CDR2 is YNNKEL (reference sequence).

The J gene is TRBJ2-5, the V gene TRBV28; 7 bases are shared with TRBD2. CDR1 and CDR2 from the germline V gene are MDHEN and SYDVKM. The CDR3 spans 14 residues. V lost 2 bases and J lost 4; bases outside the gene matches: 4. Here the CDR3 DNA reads TGTGCCAGCAGTTTAGGGAGGGAGGGAGAGACCCAGTACTTC. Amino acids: CASSLGREGETQYF.

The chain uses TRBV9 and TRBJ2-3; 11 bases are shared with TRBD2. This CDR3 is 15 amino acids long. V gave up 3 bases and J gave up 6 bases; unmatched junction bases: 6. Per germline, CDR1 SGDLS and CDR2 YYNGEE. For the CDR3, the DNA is TGTGCCAGCAGCGGAGAACTAGCGGGGGTGGATACGCAGTATTTT. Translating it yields CASSGELAGVDTQYF.

The CDR3 bases are TGTGCCAGCAGCGAGGACAGGGGAAATCAGCCCCAGCATTTT. This gives the protein CASSEDRGNQPQHF. The chain has TRBV25-1 and TRBJ1-5; 9 positions agree with TRBD1. The CDR3 runs to 14 residues. Germline loops: CDR1 MGHDK, CDR2 SYGVNS. Trimming took 6 bases from V and 4 from J; bases not matched to a gene: 4.

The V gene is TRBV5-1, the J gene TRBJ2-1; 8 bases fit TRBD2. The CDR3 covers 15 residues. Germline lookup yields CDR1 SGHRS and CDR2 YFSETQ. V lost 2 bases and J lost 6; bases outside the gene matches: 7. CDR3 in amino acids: CASSLELAALNEQFF. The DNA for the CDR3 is TGCGCCAGCAGCTTAGAACTAGCGGCACTCAATGAGCAGTTCTTC.

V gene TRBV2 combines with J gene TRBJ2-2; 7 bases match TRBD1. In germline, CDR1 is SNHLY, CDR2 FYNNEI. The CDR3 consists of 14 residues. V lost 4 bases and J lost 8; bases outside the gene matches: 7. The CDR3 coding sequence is TGTGCCAGCAGTGCAGACAGGGTTTGGGGGGAGCTGTTTTTT. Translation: CASSADRVWGELFF. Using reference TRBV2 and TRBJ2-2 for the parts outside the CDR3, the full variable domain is EPEVTQTPSHQVTQMGQEVILRCVPISNHLYFYWYRQILGQKVEFLVSFYNNEISEKSEIFDDQFSVERPDGSNFTLKIRSTKLEDSAMYFCASSADRVWGELFFGEGSRLTVL.

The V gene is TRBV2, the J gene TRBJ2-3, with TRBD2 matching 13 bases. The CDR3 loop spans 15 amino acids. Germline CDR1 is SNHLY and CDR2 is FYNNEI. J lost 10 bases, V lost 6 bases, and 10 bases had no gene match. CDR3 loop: CASSGLAGVGSAQYF. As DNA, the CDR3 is TGTGCCAGCAGCGGACTAGCGGGAGTGGGTAGTGCGCAGTATTTT.